The sequence of this T cell receptor beta chain was determined in a study of shared clonotypes between healthy human individuals. General study points: Rarefaction analysis demonstrated incomplete sorted-subset sequencing notwithstanding large depth.

About this clone: Its specificity is not known.

This CDR3 spans 14 amino acids. With 1 base removed from V and 4 bases from J, the gap between germline ends came to 7 bases. The germline V gene has CDR1 MDHEN and CDR2 SYDVKM. Deep-level settings were used for running the assay. The data were produced by immunoSEQ multiplex PCR, yet TCRdb's version contains in-frame clones alone and is incomplete. Among approximately 1,500,000 clones listed, 95% to 99% were seen once. Input material: naive CD4+ T cells sorted from blood. Subset described: CD45RA+ positively selected. The clonotype was recovered from a young man in good health. J is TRBJ1-4 and V is TRBV28; D is unclear. The CDR3 loop reads CASSLFAYNEKLFF. Here the CDR3 DNA reads TGTGCCAGCAGTTTATTCGCCTATAATGAAAAACTGTTTTTT. The variable domain in full, completed from reference TRBV28 and TRBJ1-4, reads DVKVTQSSRYLVKRTGEKVFLECVQDMDHENMFWYRQDPGLGLRLIYFSYDVKMKEKGDIPEGYSVSREKKERFSLILESASTNQTSMYLCASSLFAYNEKLFFGSGTQLSVL.